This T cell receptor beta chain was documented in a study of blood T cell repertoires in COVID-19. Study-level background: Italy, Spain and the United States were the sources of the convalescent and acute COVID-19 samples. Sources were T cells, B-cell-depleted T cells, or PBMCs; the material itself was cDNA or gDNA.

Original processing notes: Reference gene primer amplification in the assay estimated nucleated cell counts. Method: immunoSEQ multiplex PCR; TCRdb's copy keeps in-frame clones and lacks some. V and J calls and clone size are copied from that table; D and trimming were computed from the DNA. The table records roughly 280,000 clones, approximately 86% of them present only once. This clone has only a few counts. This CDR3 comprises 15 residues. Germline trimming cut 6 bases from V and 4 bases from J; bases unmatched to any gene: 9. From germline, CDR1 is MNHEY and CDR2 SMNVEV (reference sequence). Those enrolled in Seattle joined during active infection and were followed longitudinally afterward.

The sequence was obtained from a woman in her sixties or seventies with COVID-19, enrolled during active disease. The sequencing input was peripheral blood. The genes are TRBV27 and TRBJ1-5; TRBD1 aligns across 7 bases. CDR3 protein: CASRVTGVGNQPQHF. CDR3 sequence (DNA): TGTGCCAGCAGAGTTACAGGGGTAGGAAATCAGCCCCAGCATTTT.